This is a list of T cell receptor beta chains from one sample in a study of shared clonotypes between healthy human individuals. Generated by immunoSEQ multiplex PCR, the TCRdb table keeps only in-frame clones and is missing some. The data contain around 370,000 clones, about 96% of them singletons. Sequenced input: memory CD8+ T cells sorted from blood. These TCRs come from a man aged 30-40 years in good health. Each CDR3 is given with its conserved first and last residue. A D gene is named only where the DNA matches it firmly. Where a row states a size, it is once, few, many or the class of an expanded clone; other rows omit it.

>TRBJ2-7|.|.|TRBV29-1
CSVVAYEQYF
TGCAGCGTTGTTGCCTACGAGCAGTACTTC
>TRBJ2-7|.|TRBD2|TRBV6-6
CASSYQTSGYSYEQYF
TGTGCCAGCAGTTACCAGACTAGCGGATACTCCTACGAGCAGTACTTC
>TRBJ2-1|.|.|TRBV7-9
CASKDVRMGAGINEQFF
TGTGCCAGCAAGGACGTGAGAATGGGTGCGGGCATTAATGAGCAGTTCTTC
>TRBJ1-5|.|TRBD1|TRBV7-8
CASSRTGYGNQPQHF
TGTGCCAGCAGCCGGACAGGGTACGGGAATCAGCCCCAGCATTTT
>TRBJ2-6|.|TRBD1|TRBV5-1
CASSLGTGNNPGANVLTF
TGCGCCAGCAGCTTGGGGACAGGGAATAATCCTGGGGCCAACGTCCTGACTTTC
>TRBJ2-3|.|TRBD2|TRBV4-1
CASRGLAGVGTDTQYF
TGCGCCAGCAGGGGACTAGCGGGAGTAGGAACAGATACGCAGTATTTT
>TRBJ2-7|.|.|TRBV7-9
CASSLDSVSYEQYF
TGTGCCAGCAGCTTAGACAGTGTGTCCTACGAGCAGTACTTC
>TRBJ2-7|.|TRBD2|TRBV28
CASSLGLAGDPLSYEQYF
TGTGCCAGCAGTTTGGGACTAGCGGGAGACCCCCTCTCCTACGAGCAGTACTTC
>TRBJ1-2|.|.|TRBV6-5
CASSYEAGFYGYTF
TGTGCCAGCAGTTACGAGGCGGGTTTCTATGGCTACACCTTC
>TRBJ1-5|once|.|TRBV27
CASSREGGRRQPQHF
TGTGCCAGCAGCCGCGAGGGGGGAAGGCGTCAGCCCCAGCATTTT
>TRBJ1-5|once|.|TRBV4-1
CASSQGIGGVQPQHF
TGCGCCAGCAGCCAGGGGATAGGGGGGGTTCAGCCCCAGCATTTT
>TRBJ2-7|once|.|TRBV19
CASSTNSYEQYF
TGTGCCAGTAGTACGAACTCCTACGAGCAGTACTTC
>TRBJ2-5|.|TRBD2|TRBV7-2
CASSLVAGGQETQYF
TGTGCCAGCAGCTTAGTAGCGGGAGGGCAAGAGACCCAGTACTTC
>TRBJ1-4|.|.|TRBV11-2
CASSLEGAEKLFF
TGTGCCAGCAGCTTAGAGGGTGCGGAAAAACTGTTTTTT
>TRBJ1-2|.|TRBD1|TRBV28
CASSQDRGHNYGYTF
TGTGCCAGCAGTCAAGACAGGGGGCATAACTATGGCTACACCTTC
>TRBJ2-3|.|.|TRBV10-3
CAIGRTTQTTDTQYF
TGTGCCATCGGCAGAACCACGCAAACGACAGATACGCAGTATTTT
>TRBJ2-2|once|.|TRBV4-2
CASSQDLATTGELFF
TGTGCCAGCAGCCAAGATCTAGCGACCACCGGGGAGCTGTTTTTT
>TRBJ1-1|.|.|TRBV27
CASSLGWDTEAFF
TGTGCCAGCAGTTTAGGGTGGGACACTGAAGCTTTCTTT
>TRBJ1-3|.|.|TRBV18
CASSPGYSGNTIYF
TGTGCCAGCTCACCAGGGTACTCTGGAAACACCATATATTTT
>TRBJ1-2|.|.|TRBV11-3
CASSLDHGVGDTF
TGTGCCAGCAGCTTAGATCATGGGGTTGGGGACACCTTC
>TRBJ1-5|.|TRBD1|TRBV19
CASSGQGTQPQHF
TGTGCCAGTAGTGGACAGGGTACTCAGCCCCAGCATTTT
>TRBJ1-4|.|.|TRBV2
CASSDQGGAEKLFF
TGTGCCAGCAGTGACCAAGGGGGGGCAGAAAAACTGTTTTTT
>TRBJ2-7|.|.|TRBV4-1
CASSQDPGRDYEQYF
TGCGCCAGCAGCCAAGATCCTGGCAGGGACTACGAGCAGTACTTC
>TRBJ1-4|.|.|TRBV28
CASSPPIGGQNEKLFF
TGTGCCAGCAGCCCCCCAATTGGGGGGCAGAATGAAAAACTGTTTTTT
>TRBJ2-5|.|.|TRBV5-6
CASSRGRVETQYF
TGTGCCAGCAGCCGGGGAAGGGTGGAGACCCAGTACTTC
>TRBJ2-1|.|.|TRBV6-4
CASSPPPSGNEQFF
TGTGCCAGCAGTCCCCCGCCGTCGGGGAATGAGCAGTTCTTC
>TRBJ2-7|.|.|TRBV28
CASSRELSYEQYF
TGTGCCAGCAGTCGTGAACTCTCCTACGAGCAGTACTTC
>TRBJ2-5|.|.|TRBV7-9
CASSVVTGPMGETQYF
TGTGCCAGCAGCGTAGTGACAGGTCCGATGGGAGAGACCCAGTACTTC
>TRBJ1-1|.|.|TRBV6-5
CASSYRLSGKLTEAFF
TGTGCCAGCAGTTACCGATTATCGGGGAAACTCACTGAAGCTTTCTTT
>TRBJ2-2|.|TRBD2|TRBV11-2
CASSLGGSGGTGELFF
TGTGCCAGCAGCCTCGGGGGTAGCGGGGGCACCGGGGAGCTGTTTTTT
>TRBJ2-7|.|.|TRBV27
CASSLGPISYEQYF
TGTGCCAGCAGTCTAGGACCGATCTCCTACGAGCAGTACTTC
>TRBJ2-3|.|.|TRBV20-1
CSALRTDTQYF
TGCAGTGCTTTACGGACAGATACGCAGTATTTT
>TRBJ2-1|.|.|TRBV6-5
CASSRDSYNEQFF
TGTGCCAGCAGCCGTGACAGCTACAATGAGCAGTTCTTC
>TRBJ1-5|.|.|TRBV19
CASSIAPGSNQPQHF
TGTGCCAGTAGTATAGCCCCAGGGAGCAATCAGCCCCAGCATTTT
>TRBJ1-1|.|.|TRBV5-1
CASRLPAVNTEAFF
TGCGCCAGCCGGCTCCCGGCGGTGAACACTGAAGCTTTCTTT
>TRBJ2-2|.|.|TRBV9
CASSVTGTGELFF
TGTGCCAGCAGCGTAACGGGCACCGGGGAGCTGTTTTTT
>TRBJ2-1|.|.|TRBV29-1
CSVEPGLDSYNEQFF
TGCAGCGTTGAGCCGGGACTGGACTCCTACAATGAGCAGTTCTTC